The 17 T cell receptor beta chains listed next were all sequenced from one sample in a study of blood T cell repertoires in COVID-19. Some clones are missing from TCRdb's copy, which holds only in-frame ones; the method was immunoSEQ multiplex PCR. The table includes fewer than 300,000 clones, 91% detected once. The specimen was peripheral blood. These receptors were taken from a person between 18 and 35 years old with COVID-19, enrolled during active disease.

V gene TRBV7-6 combines with J gene TRBJ1-2; unclear D gene. This CDR3 has 15 amino acids. The germline V and J ends were trimmed by 3 bases and 4 bases, with 15 bases remaining between them. The germline V gene has CDR1 SGHVS and CDR2 FNYEAQ. The CDR3 sequence: CASSLEAGDGYGYTF. DNA of the CDR3: TGTGCCAGCAGCTTGGAGGCAGGCGATGGCTATGGCTACACCTTC.

The chain has TRBV6-1 and TRBJ2-4, with 12 bases matching TRBD2. The V and J ends lost 2 bases and 6 bases, in that order; junction bases with no gene match: 2. The CDR3 consists of 15 residues. Germline CDR1 and CDR2: MNHNS and SASEGT. In DNA form, the CDR3 reads TGTGCCAGCAGTGAATTACTAGCGGGAGGAAACATTCAGTACTTC. This translates into CASSELLAGGNIQYF.

J is TRBJ1-5 and V is TRBV19, with 11 bases identical to TRBD1. Germline CDR1 LNHDA, CDR2 SQIVND (reference sequence). CDR3 length equals 13 residues. V shed 8 bases, J shed 7 bases, and the junction held 4 bases outside the gene matches. The CDR3 bases are TGTGCCAGTGGACAGGGGGCTGGGCAGCCCCAGCATTTT. Translated, it gives CASGQGAGQPQHF.

The V call is TRBV5-4, the J call TRBJ2-1; a weak D match, TRBD1 (6 bases). The CDR3 contains 15 residues. CDR1 and CDR2 (germline): SGHNT, YYREEE (reference sequence). V was trimmed by 3 bases and J by 7 bases, leaving 17 bases between them. This chain's CDR3 is CASSSGQRTLNEQFF. In nucleotides, the CDR3 is TGTGCCAGCAGCTCAGGACAGAGAACGTTGAATGAGCAGTTCTTC. The full variable domain, rest sourced from reference TRBV5-4 and TRBJ2-1, is ETGVTQSPTHLIKTRGQQVTLRCSSQSGHNTVSWYQQALGQGPQFIFQYYREEENGRGNFPPRFSGLQFPNYSSELNVNALELDDSALYLCASSSGQRTLNEQFFGPGTRLTVL.

The gene calls are TRBV2 and TRBJ2-5; maybe TRBD1 (7 bases). Germline V gene lookup returns CDR1 SNHLY and CDR2 FYNNEI. The CDR3 runs to 13 residues. Trimming removed 8 bases from V and 4 bases from J, with 14 bases in between. This CDR3 reads CASGQEGRETQYF. The DNA of the CDR3 is TGTGCCAGCGGACAGGAGGGGCGAGAGACCCAGTACTTC.

This clone was counted a single time. The chain joins TRBV5-4 to TRBJ1-1; tentatively, D is TRBD1 (6 bases). Germline V gene lookup returns CDR1 SGHNT and CDR2 YYREEE (reference sequence). V was cut by 1 base and J by 7 bases, with 14 bases left in between. The CDR3 contains 14 residues. CDR3: CASSLNRDIIEAFF. DNA for the CDR3: TGTGCCAGCAGCTTGAACCGGGACATCATTGAAGCTTTCTTT.

The J gene is TRBJ2-1, the V gene TRBV27; 9 nucleotides line up with TRBD2. Trimming removed 7 bases from V and 2 bases from J; junction bases left unmatched: 12. This CDR3 is built from 17 residues. Per germline, CDR1 MNHEY and CDR2 SMNVEV (reference sequence). The CDR3 loop is CASTTGVAGEAYNEQFF. Here the CDR3 DNA reads TGTGCCAGCACCACTGGGGTAGCGGGAGAGGCCTACAATGAGCAGTTCTTC.

The chain has TRBV9 and TRBJ2-1, with TRBD2 as a possible D gene (6 bases). Trimming removed 0 bases at V and 6 bases at J, with 10 bases between. The CDR3 extends over 14 amino acids. Looked up from germline, CDR1 is SGDLS and CDR2 is YYNGEE. In DNA, the CDR3 is TGTGCCAGCAGCGTAGGAAGTAGCGGCAATGAGCAGTTCTTC. Protein: CASSVGSSGNEQFF.

The V call is TRBV27, the J call TRBJ2-2; no reliable D call. The CDR3 runs 13 residues. V was pared by 2 bases and J by 5 bases, with 6 bases between. Germline assignment: CDR1 MNHEY and CDR2 SMNVEV (reference sequence). CDR3: CASSLLGTGELFF. The CDR3 nucleotides read TGTGCCAGCAGTTTACTAGGAACCGGGGAGCTGTTTTTT.

This clone was seen a handful of times. The chain carries TRBV10-2 and TRBJ2-7, with D possibly matching TRBD2 (6 bases). This CDR3 contains 13 residues. Germline CDR1 WSHSY, CDR2 SAAADI. Trimming cost V 1 base and J 6 bases, with 10 bases left between them. This CDR3 is CASSEYSGGEQYF. CDR3 sequence (DNA): TGCGCCAGCAGTGAGTATAGCGGAGGCGAGCAGTACTTC.

V gene TRBV10-2 combines with J gene TRBJ1-2; the match to TRBD1 covers 10 bases. This CDR3 has 13 residues. V shed 6 bases and J 8 bases; nucleotides not matched to a gene: 6. Germline values: CDR1 WSHSY, CDR2 SAAADI. The CDR3 bases are TGCGCCAGCAGCAGGACAGGGGGTGTCGGCTACACCTTC. Translation: CASSRTGGVGYTF.

This rearrangement joins TRBV9 to TRBJ2-7; D might be TRBD1 (6 bases). The CDR3 has 14 residues. V lost 0 bases to trimming and J lost 2 bases, with 9 bases between them. The V gene's germline CDR1 is SGDLS and CDR2 YYNGEE. Here the CDR3 DNA reads TGTGCCAGCAGCGTAGGGGACACCCCCTACGAGCAGTACTTC. Its translation is CASSVGDTPYEQYF.

The chain carries TRBV7-2 and TRBJ2-5, with TRBD2 matching 7 bases. Germline CDR1 reads SGHTA; CDR2 reads FQGNSA. V lost 3 bases to trimming and J lost 2 bases; unmatched junction nucleotides: 12. The CDR3 covers 17 residues. The chain's CDR3 is CASSFRLAEDVQETQYF. The CDR3 coding sequence is TGTGCCAGCAGCTTTCGGCTAGCGGAGGACGTTCAAGAGACCCAGTACTTC.

The rearrangement links TRBV9 to TRBJ2-2, with a possible D match to TRBD1 (6 bases). Trimming removed 1 base at V and 0 bases at J, with 10 bases between. The CDR3 consists of 16 residues. Germline lookup yields CDR1 SGDLS and CDR2 YYNGEE. The CDR3 here is CASSVTGTTNTGELFF. The CDR3 region has the DNA TGTGCCAGCAGCGTAACCGGGACAACGAACACCGGGGAGCTGTTTTTT.

The gene calls are TRBV5-6 and TRBJ2-7; TRBD2 matches 7 bases. The CDR3 runs to 15 residues. V lost 1 base and J lost 0; bases outside the gene matches: 4. The germline CDR1 and CDR2 sequences are SGHDT and YYEEEE. CDR3 sequence reads: CASSLSAGPSYEQYF. The CDR3 coding sequence is TGTGCCAGCAGCTTGTCAGCGGGACCCTCCTACGAGCAGTACTTC.

This clone was seen once. The chain is built from TRBV9 and TRBJ1-2, with TRBD1 identical over 8 bases. CDR3 length: 14 residues. J gave up 6 bases and V 3 bases, and 7 bases lay outside the gene matches. CDR1 and CDR2 (germline): SGDLS, YYNGEE. The CDR3 protein is CASSASDRVHGYTF. As DNA, the CDR3 is TGTGCCAGCAGCGCCTCGGACAGGGTCCATGGCTACACCTTC.

The chain carries TRBV5-1 and TRBJ1-4; possible D gene TRBD1, 6 bases. The CDR3 has 15 amino acids. Between the trimmed V and J ends, which lost 1 base and 4 bases, there was a span of 11 bases. Germline values: CDR1 SGHRS, CDR2 YFSETQ. CDR3 bases: TGCGCCAGCAGCTTGACAGGGCAGAGTAATGAAAAACTGTTTTTT. The encoded protein is CASSLTGQSNEKLFF. The whole variable domain, filled in from reference TRBV5-1 and TRBJ1-4, reads KAGVTQTPRYLIKTRGQQVTLSCSPISGHRSVSWYQQTPGQGLQFLFEYFSETQRNKGNFPGRFSGRQFSNSRSEMNVSTLELGDSALYLCASSLTGQSNEKLFFGSGTQLSVL.